This is a list of T cell receptor beta chains from one sample in a study of regulatory T cells in long-lasting Graves disease. TCRdb re-called the multiplex PCR reads with MiXCR, one entry per CDR3 protein. The sample gives fewer than 350,000 distinct CDR3 sequences, about a sixth of which show up once; 38% is in the top ten. The specimen was peripheral blood mononuclear cells (PBMCs), collected at new diagnosis, from a patient treated with antithyroid drugs. These receptors came from a female donor with Graves disease. Each CDR3 is given with its conserved first and last residue. The D gene is left open where the match is weak. Clone size is stated in some rows and not others, as once, few, many or a class when expanded.

clone size	J gene	D gene	V gene	CDR3 protein	CDR3 DNA
many	TRBJ2-7	NA	TRBV28	CASTSSRVDTYEQYF	TGTGCCAGCACCTCGTCTCGGGTTGATACCTACGAGCAGTACTTC
many	TRBJ2-1	NA	TRBV6-1	CASSPSWPGLPRSSYNEQFF	TGTGCCAGCAGTCCAAGTTGGCCGGGACTTCCTAGGAGCTCCTACAATGAGCAGTTCTTC
NA	TRBJ2-2	TRBD1	TRBV18	CASSSQGADTGELFF	TGTGCCAGCTCATCTCAGGGGGCCGACACCGGGGAGCTGTTTTTT
many	TRBJ1-4	NA	TRBV5-5	CASSPPADEKLFF	TGTGCCAGCAGCCCCCCCGCGGATGAAAAACTGTTTTTT
NA	TRBJ1-1	NA	TRBV12-3/TRBV12-4	CASSFSPPNTEAFF	TGTGCCAGCAGTTTTTCCCCTCCGAACACTGAAGCTTTCTTT
NA	TRBJ1-1	NA	TRBV7-3	CASSWGPGDTEAFF	TGTGCCAGCAGCTGGGGGCCAGGGGACACTGAAGCTTTCTTT
many	TRBJ1-5	NA	TRBV15	CATSMRKAGNQPQHF	TGTGCCACCAGCATGAGGAAGGCCGGCAATCAGCCCCAGCATTTT
NA	TRBJ2-5	NA	TRBV7-2	CASSLVFGLEQETQYF	TGTGCCAGCAGCTTAGTTTTCGGCCTGGAGCAAGAGACCCAGTACTTC
many	TRBJ2-7	NA	TRBV6-5	CASSYGVAYEQYF	TGTGCCAGCAGTTACGGCGTAGCCTACGAGCAGTACTTC
many	TRBJ2-5	NA	TRBV19	CATSTGLQETQYF	TGTGCCACTTCTACAGGGTTACAAGAGACCCAGTACTTC
many	TRBJ2-7	TRBD2	TRBV24-1	CATSVGAGFEQYF	TGTGCCACCAGTGTCGGAGCGGGATTCGAGCAGTACTTC
many	TRBJ1-6	NA	TRBV3-1	CASSQAGTFYNSPLHF	TGTGCCAGCAGCCAAGCCGGGACCTTCTATAATTCACCCCTCCACTTT
many	TRBJ1-2	NA	TRBV11-2	CASTTYRGDRVEMVDGYTF	TGTGCCAGCACAACTTACCGGGGTGACAGAGTAGAAATGGTGGATGGCTACACCTTC
many	TRBJ2-7	NA	TRBV24-1	CATSESGQGYEQYF	TGTGCCACCAGTGAATCGGGACAAGGGTACGAGCAGTACTTC
NA	TRBJ1-2	NA	TRBV20-1	CSAAPQGTAADGYTF	TGCAGTGCTGCCCCACAGGGTACAGCGGCGGATGGCTACACCTTC
NA	TRBJ2-7	TRBD2	TRBV7-3	CASSLSGGSYEQCF	TGTGCCAGCAGTTTATCGGGGGGGTCCTACGAGCAGTGCTTT
many	TRBJ1-2	NA	TRBV6-5	CASSYSRNNYGYTF	TGTGCCAGCAGTTACTCGAGGAACAACTATGGCTACACCTTC
many	TRBJ2-1	NA	TRBV2	CASSESSRARGYEQFF	TGTGCCAGCAGTGAAAGCTCGAGAGCACGTGGGTATGAGCAGTTCTTC
many	TRBJ2-5	NA	TRBV12-3/TRBV12-4	CASSLLGETQYF	TGTGCCAGCAGTTTATTGGGAGAGACCCAGTACTTC
NA	TRBJ1-2	NA	TRBV27	CASSFRTANYGYTF	TGTGCCAGCAGTTTTAGAACCGCTAACTATGGCTACACCTTC
NA	TRBJ2-1	NA	TRBV4-1	CASSQDPRQVGTYNEQFF	TGCGCCAGCAGCCAAGATCCCCGACAGGTGGGGACCTACAATGAGCAGTTCTTC
many	TRBJ1-1	NA	TRBV28	CAAYQVGNTEAFF	TGTGCCGCATATCAGGTGGGGAACACTGAAGCTTTCTTT
NA	TRBJ2-7	NA	TRBV3-1	CASSISPTDRGREQYF	TGTGCCAGCAGTATCTCACCGACAGATAGGGGTCGCGAGCAGTACTTC
NA	TRBJ2-5	NA	TRBV27	CASTSQGGGHETQYF	TGTGCCAGCACCAGTCAGGGGGGAGGGCACGAGACCCAGTACTTC
few	TRBJ1-3	NA	TRBV11-2	CASSLGRDFSGNTIYF	TGTGCCAGCAGCTTGGGTCGGGACTTCTCTGGAAACACCATATATTTT
few	TRBJ2-7	TRBD2	TRBV15	CATSRGTSGSQYF	TGTGCCACCAGCAGAGGGACTAGCGGGAGTCAGTACTTC
many	TRBJ1-5	NA	TRBV19	CASQGYSNQPQHF	TGTGCCAGCCAGGGGTATAGCAATCAGCCCCAGCATTTT
NA	TRBJ2-1	NA	TRBV27	CASSLSLNNEQFF	TGTGCCAGCAGTTTATCCCTCAACAATGAGCAGTTCTTC
many	TRBJ2-4	NA	TRBV12-3/TRBV12-4	CASSFGGTALAKNIQYF	TGTGCCAGCAGTTTTGGGGGGACAGCTCTAGCCAAAAACATTCAGTACTTC
many	TRBJ2-1	TRBD2	TRBV9	CASSVGLEYNEQFF	TGTGCCAGCAGCGTCGGACTAGAGTACAATGAGCAGTTCTTC
few	TRBJ2-4	NA	TRBV19	CASSIIGELTGAKNIQYF	TGTGCCAGTAGTATCATAGGGGAACTGACGGGAGCCAAAAACATTCAGTACTTC
NA	TRBJ2-5	NA	TRBV12-3/TRBV12-4	CASSLPEYQETQYF	TGTGCCAGCAGTTTACCGGAGTACCAAGAGACCCAGTACTTC
many	TRBJ2-6	NA	TRBV6-1	CALRWPPGTQPGANVLTF	TGTGCCCTCCGATGGCCGCCGGGCACCCAGCCTGGGGCCAACGTCCTGACTTTC
NA	TRBJ1-2	NA	TRBV18	CASSPPDSPNYGYTF	TGTGCCAGCTCACCACCGGATTCACCAAACTATGGCTACACCTTC
many	TRBJ2-1	NA	TRBV24-1	CATSGLQTSPYNEQFF	TGTGCCACCAGTGGCCTTCAGACTTCACCTTACAATGAGCAGTTCTTC
many	TRBJ2-3	NA	TRBV18	CASSHTGSGGTDTQYF	TGTGCCAGCTCACACACAGGGTCAGGGGGCACAGATACGCAGTATTTT
NA	TRBJ1-5	NA	TRBV19	CASSIGQGGNQPQHF	TGTGCCAGTAGTATCGGGCAGGGCGGCAATCAGCCCCAGCATTTT